This paragraph covers one TCR beta chain sequence. Since no conserved phenylalanine or tryptophan closes the CDR3, a read error is the likely cause. The DNA is omitted, as the CDR3 cannot be located on it reliably, and the CDR3 follows TCRdb's listing. This entry comes from a study of CD8+CD57+ T cells in acquired aplastic anemia. Germline lookup yields CDR1 SGHTA and CDR2 FQGTGA. Ends included, the CDR3 has 16 residues. Genomic DNA acted as the template from which TCR beta VDJ combination and CDR3 sequence profiling were carried out. TCRdb called the reads again in MiXCR, with one record for every CDR3 protein. This table holds 200,000 to 300,000 distinct CDR3 sequences, 45% to 50% found once. All sequencing subjects had displayed CD8+CD57+ cell expansion on flow cytometry.

The TCR sequence derives from a human donor with aplastic anemia. The sequencing sample was made of sorted CD4+, CD8+, or CD8+CD57+ T cells (not recorded which) from PBMCs. This chain joins TRBV7-3 and TRBJ2-1. The CDR3 loop reads CASSLSRSSSYNERFL.